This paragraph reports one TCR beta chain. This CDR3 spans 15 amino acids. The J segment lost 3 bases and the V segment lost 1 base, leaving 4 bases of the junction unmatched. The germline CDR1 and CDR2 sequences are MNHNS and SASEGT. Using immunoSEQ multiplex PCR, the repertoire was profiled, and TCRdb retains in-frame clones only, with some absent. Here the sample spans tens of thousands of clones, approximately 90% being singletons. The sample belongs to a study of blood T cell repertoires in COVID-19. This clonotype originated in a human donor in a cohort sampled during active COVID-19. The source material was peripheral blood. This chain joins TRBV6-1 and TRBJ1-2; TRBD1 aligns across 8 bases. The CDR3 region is CASSEGTGSHYGYTF. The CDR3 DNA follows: TGTGCCAGCAGTGAAGGGACAGGGAGCCACTATGGCTACACCTTC.